This T cell receptor beta chain was found in a study of CD8 T cells in Susac syndrome. CDR1 DFQATT and CDR2 SNEGSKA come from the germline V gene (reference sequence). Deletions cut 3 bases from V and 0 bases from J, with 20 bases between. This CDR3 spans 17 amino acids. An amount of RNA that ranged from 0.5 to 1 ug was reverse transcribed with random hexamers. Amplification of TCR beta CDR3 spanned 54 Vbeta and 13 Jbeta via immunoSEQ multiplex PCR. Each CDR3 protein gets one entry after TCRdb re-called the immunoSEQ multiplex PCR reads with MiXCR. Of more than 150,000 distinct CDR3 sequences in the sample, 90% to 97% were seen once.

The chain carries TRBV20-1 and TRBJ1-2; D not certain. The specimen was CD4+ T cells from PBMCs. The TCR was taken from a human donor with Susac syndrome. CDR3 DNA sequence: TGCAGTGCTAGTACGCATACAGCCAGGCAAGCTAACTATGGCTACACCTTC. Encoded protein: CSASTHTARQANYGYTF.